Each of the 29 T cell receptor beta chains below was sequenced from the same sample in a study of regulatory T cells in long-lasting Graves disease. Arm-PCR of CDR3 regions and iRepertoire HTBI primers were used to build TCR beta libraries. TCRdb redid the calling of the multiplex PCR reads with MiXCR, one entry per CDR3 protein. The sample consists of fewer than 500,000 distinct CDR3 sequences, 15% to 20% of them appearing once. The time point here: newly diagnosed GD, antithyroid drugs for less than 3 months. Extracted PBMC RNA gave rise to the TCR library. The same sample was also studied in work on T cells in Graves' hyperthyroidism and ophthalmopathy.

The starting material was peripheral blood mononuclear cells (PBMCs), obtained at new diagnosis, from a patient treated with antithyroid drugs. These receptors all come from a man in his forties with Graves disease.

This clonotype was seen ten or more times. The chain couples TRBV19 to TRBJ2-1; the match to TRBD2 covers 8 bases. Trimming cost V 1 base and J 7 bases; bases outside gene matches: 3. CDR3 length: 14 residues. Per the germline V gene, CDR1 is LNHDA and CDR2 is SQIVND (reference sequence). For the CDR3, the DNA is TGTGCCAGTAGTATAGCGGGAGGGAGAAATGAGCAGTTCTTC. Its translation: CASSIAGGRNEQFF.

This clonotype was seen repeatedly, ten times or more. This rearrangement joins TRBV2 to TRBJ2-1; TRBD2 agrees at 10 bases. The V and J ends lost 6 bases and 1 base, in that order; junction bases with no gene match: 6. Germline V gives CDR1 SNHLY, CDR2 FYNNEI. The CDR3 has 16 residues. In DNA, the CDR3 is TGTGCCAGCAGGCGGACTAGCGGAAATTCCTACAATGAGCAGTTCTTC. This gives the protein CASRRTSGNSYNEQFF.

In its sample, this clonotype was seen a few times. This chain connects TRBV28 to TRBJ2-7, with TRBD2 matching over 8 bases. This CDR3 contains 17 residues. V shed 5 bases and J 2 bases; nucleotides not matched to a gene: 14. CDR1 is MDHEN, CDR2 SYDVKM, per germline. Here the CDR3 reads CASSPPTTSAFPYEQYF. The CDR3 DNA reads as TGTGCCAGCAGTCCTCCCACGACTAGCGCCTTCCCCTACGAGCAGTACTTC.

This clonotype was seen a few times. This chain connects TRBV2 to TRBJ1-1, with TRBD1 as a possible D gene (6 bases). Per germline, CDR1 SNHLY and CDR2 FYNNEI. V shed 6 bases and J shed 11 bases, with 19 bases lying between them. This CDR3 is built from 13 residues. The CDR3 region is CASRPSRGARAFF. The CDR3 DNA follows: TGTGCCAGCAGACCTTCCCGGGGGGCAAGGGCTTTCTTT. Combining the CDR3 with reference TRBV2 and TRBJ1-1 gives the whole variable domain EPEVTQTPSHQVTQMGQEVILRCVPISNHLYFYWYRQILGQKVEFLVSFYNNEISEKSEIFDDQFSVERPDGSNFTLKIRSTKLEDSAMYFCASRPSRGARAFFGQGTRLTVV.

This clonotype was counted at least ten times. The J gene is TRBJ2-7, the V gene TRBV5-1, with 9 bases that match TRBD2. The CDR3 has 16 amino acids. The J segment lost 6 bases and the V segment lost 4 bases, leaving 14 bases of the junction unmatched. Per the germline V gene, CDR1 is SGHRS and CDR2 is YFSETQ. The DNA for the CDR3 is TGCGCCAGCAGCCGAGCGCGGGGGGGGTCTTCAGTCGAGCAGTACTTC. This encodes CASSRARGGSSVEQYF.

This clonotype was observed at least ten times. The rearrangement joins TRBV16 to TRBJ2-5, with D hard to call. This CDR3 region has 14 residues. Germline CDR1 is KGHSY and CDR2 is FQNENV. Trimming stripped 4 bases from V and 2 bases from J, with 11 bases between. The CDR3 bases are TGTGCCAGCAGCCCTGGCTTCATTCAAGAGACCCAGTACTTC. It is translated as CASSPGFIQETQYF.

Turning to this clonotype: A much more abundant neighbour one base away suggests this may be a read error. The CDR3 DNA follows: TGTGCCAGCAGAGGCTACAGCTCCCGTGGCTACACCTTC. Residues: CASRGYSSRGYTF. The chain carries TRBV2 and TRBJ1-2; D remains unclear. Germline V gives CDR1 SNHLY, CDR2 FYNNEI. V shed 6 bases and J shed 7 bases, with 15 bases lying between them. The CDR3 runs to 13 residues.

This clonotype was counted ten times or more. The V gene is TRBV12-3 or TRBV12-4, the J gene TRBJ2-1, with 12 bases identical to TRBD2. V gave up 6 bases and J gave up 1 base; unmatched junction bases: 7. The CDR3 loop spans 17 amino acids. For the CDR3, the DNA is TGTGCCAGCAGGGTGACTAGCGGGAGTAGGTCCTACAATGAGCAGTTCTTC. Its protein is CASRVTSGSRSYNEQFF.

The table lists this clonotype with many counts. The gene calls are TRBV28 and TRBJ1-2; TRBD1 is a possible D gene (6 bases). Germline V gene lookup returns CDR1 MDHEN and CDR2 SYDVKM. The CDR3 length is 18 residues. Trimming left V 4 bases short and J 4 bases short, with 25 bases between. CDR3 residues: CASSSPTGGGPWAYGYTF. CDR3 nucleotide sequence: TGTGCCAGCAGTTCCCCCACGGGTGGGGGGCCATGGGCCTATGGCTACACCTTC.

Concerning this clonotype: One end of the junction does not line up with germline, which may come from a read error. The chain joins TRBV7-9 to TRBJ2-7, with D possibly being TRBD2 (6 bases). CDR3 size: 14 residues. The germline V gene encodes CDR1 SEHNR and CDR2 FQNEAQ (reference sequence). CDR3 in DNA: TGTGCCAGCAGCCCCACCGGGACTTCCTACGAGCAGTGCTTC. Translation gives CASSPTGTSYEQCF. The complete variable domain, with remaining parts taken from reference TRBV7-9 and TRBJ2-7, reads DTGVSQNPRHKITKRGQNVTFRCDPISEHNRLYWYRQTLGQGPEFLTYFQNEAQLEKSRLLSDRFSAERPKGSFSTLEIQRTEQGDSAMYLCASSPTGTSYEQCFGPGTRLTVT.

The rearrangement joins TRBV9 to TRBJ2-1; D might be TRBD2 (6 bases). V was pared by 0 bases and J by 8 bases, with 12 bases between. The germline CDR1 and CDR2 sequences are SGDLS and YYNGEE. The CDR3 is made up of 14 amino acids. The CDR3 reads CASSVAYRGDEQFF. The CDR3, as DNA: TGTGCCAGCAGCGTAGCGTACCGCGGGGATGAGCAGTTCTTC. Complete variable domain (other parts from reference TRBV9 and TRBJ2-1): DSGVTQTPKHLITATGQRVTLRCSPRSGDLSVYWYQQSLDQGLQFLIQYYNGEERAKGNILERFSAQQFPDLHSELNLSSLELGDSALYFCASSVAYRGDEQFFGPGTRLTVL.

Many counts were recorded for this clonotype. The V gene is TRBV18, the J gene TRBJ1-2, with TRBD1 matching over 7 bases. Looked up from germline, CDR1 is KGHSH and CDR2 is LQKENI. The CDR3 totals 17 residues. V lost 3 bases, J lost 6 bases, and 16 bases stayed unmatched. In nucleotides, the CDR3 is TGTGCCAGCTCACCCAACCGGGACAGCCCCCTTAGCCATGGCTACACCTTC. Translating gives CASSPNRDSPLSHGYTF. Drawing the rest from reference TRBV18 and TRBJ1-2, the complete variable domain is NAGVMQNPRHLVRRRGQEARLRCSPMKGHSHVYWYRQLPEEGLKFMVYLQKENIIDESGMPKERFSAEFPKEGPSILRIQQVVRGDSAAYFCASSPNRDSPLSHGYTFGSGTRLTVV.

This clonotype was found once. This may be a read error: a much more frequent sequence differs by one nucleotide. The rearrangement uses TRBV30 and TRBJ2-7; unclear D gene. The CDR3 covers 13 residues. With 6 bases removed from V and 0 bases from J, the gap between germline ends came to 12 bases. Looked up from germline, CDR1 is GTSNPN and CDR2 is SVGIG (reference sequence). CDR3 in amino acids: CACLVFRSYEQYF. The CDR3 DNA sequence: TGTGCCTGCCTGGTATTTCGCTCCTACGAGCAGTACTTC.

This clonotype was found a few times. This chain joins TRBV2 and TRBJ1-5, with D perhaps matching TRBD1 (6 bases). Germline V CDR1 and CDR2: SNHLY, FYNNEI. V was trimmed by 7 bases and J by 5 bases, leaving 18 bases between them. This CDR3 has 15 amino acids. The chain's CDR3 is CASNGRDTEDQPQHF. DNA for the CDR3: TGTGCCAGCAATGGGAGGGACACAGAGGATCAGCCCCAGCATTTT. Looking up the rest from reference TRBV2 and TRBJ1-5 gives the full variable domain: EPEVTQTPSHQVTQMGQEVILRCVPISNHLYFYWYRQILGQKVEFLVSFYNNEISEKSEIFDDQFSVERPDGSNFTLKIRSTKLEDSAMYFCASNGRDTEDQPQHFGDGTRLSIL.

This clonotype was seen a few times. The rearrangement uses TRBV4-1 and TRBJ2-3; 9 bases are a match to TRBD2. Losses at the gene ends were 4 bases for V and 6 bases for J; bases not matched to a gene: 11. This CDR3 has 16 amino acids. Germline V lookup: CDR1 MGHRA, CDR2 YSYEKL. CDR3 bases: TGCGCCAGCAGCCCGCGGGTAGCGGGAGAATCGGATACGCAGTATTTT. Its translation is CASSPRVAGESDTQYF.

This clonotype was seen ten or more times. This chain joins TRBV20-1 and TRBJ2-1, with TRBD2 matching 8 bases. Germline trimming cut 2 bases from V and 1 base from J; bases unmatched to any gene: 7. The CDR3 spans 16 residues. Germline values: CDR1 DFQATT, CDR2 SNEGSKA (reference sequence). The CDR3 coding sequence is TGCAGTGCTAGATCTAGAGGCGGGAGGTCCTACAATGAGCAGTTCTTC. As protein: CSARSRGGRSYNEQFF.

The chain links TRBV20-1 to TRBJ2-7; 13 bases map to TRBD2. From germline, CDR1 is DFQATT and CDR2 SNEGSKA (reference sequence). The V gene end was trimmed by 3 bases and the J gene end by 1 base; junction bases not matched to a gene: 6. CDR3 length equals 16 residues. The CDR3 loop reads CSASATSGRGSYEQYF. The CDR3 DNA sequence: TGCAGTGCTAGCGCAACTAGCGGGAGGGGGTCCTACGAGCAGTACTTC.

This clonotype occurred many times. The chain uses TRBV7-9 and TRBJ1-1; D gene ambiguous. Germline V gives CDR1 SEHNR, CDR2 FQNEAQ (reference sequence). V was pared by 5 bases and J by 4 bases, with 8 bases between. The CDR3 contains 12 residues. The CDR3 region is CASSPQVTEAFF. The CDR3 DNA is TGTGCCAGCAGCCCCCAAGTCACTGAAGCTTTCTTT.

This clonotype was seen a few times. The V and J genes are TRBV7-2 and TRBJ2-5; the match to TRBD2 covers 9 bases. The CDR3 sequence is 15 residues long. J lost 0 bases, V lost 5 bases, and 4 bases had no gene match. Germline V gives CDR1 SGHTA, CDR2 FQGNSA. The CDR3 spells CASSLSGRYQETQYF. CDR3 DNA sequence: TGTGCCAGCAGCCTAAGCGGGAGGTACCAAGAGACCCAGTACTTC.

This clonotype was seen more than once but under ten times. The chain combines TRBV18 with TRBJ2-1; 9 nucleotides line up with TRBD1. The CDR3 contains 15 residues. V was clipped by 5 bases and J by 6 bases; unmatched bases: 8. Germline V gene lookup returns CDR1 KGHSH and CDR2 LQKENI. The CDR3 DNA reads TGTGCCAGCTCATCCCCGGGACAGGGCCTCAATGAGCAGTTCTTC. Encoded protein: CASSSPGQGLNEQFF.

At least ten counts were recorded for this clonotype. This chain uses TRBV20-1 with TRBJ2-5, with 13 bases lining up with TRBD2. This CDR3 is built from 16 residues. CDR1 DFQATT and CDR2 SNEGSKA come from the germline V gene (reference sequence). V was pared by 7 bases and J by 1 base, with 9 bases of the junction left unmatched. The CDR3 region has the DNA TGCAGTGGGTTGGGGACTAGCGGGGTGATCCAAGAGACCCAGTACTTC. Translation gives CSGLGTSGVIQETQYF.

This clonotype has a count of ten or more. This rearrangement joins TRBV27 to TRBJ2-1; 8 positions match TRBD2. The junction had 3 bases not matched to a gene; V was cut back by 1 base and J by 4 bases. The CDR3 covers 15 residues. The germline V gene encodes CDR1 MNHEY and CDR2 SMNVEV (reference sequence). CDR3 sequence (DNA): TGTGCCAGCAGTTTATGGCCTAGCGGGTACAATGAGCAGTTCTTC. Its translation: CASSLWPSGYNEQFF.

This clonotype was counted at least ten times. The rearrangement joins TRBV20-1 to TRBJ2-7, with 7 positions matching TRBD2. The trim removed 1 base at V and 4 bases at J, leaving 13 bases unmatched. The CDR3 has 16 residues. Germline V gene lookup returns CDR1 DFQATT and CDR2 SNEGSKA (reference sequence). DNA for the CDR3: TGCAGTGCTAGAGTCGCTAGCCGGGGGGTGGGGTACGAGCAGTACTTC. Protein sequence: CSARVASRGVGYEQYF.

This clonotype appeared many times. The CDR3 DNA is TGCAGTGCGGAAGCCCGGAGAACCACCTACAATGAGCAGTTCTTC. Translation: CSAEARRTTYNEQFF. The chain combines TRBV20-1 with TRBJ2-1; the D is unclear. Germline CDR1 reads DFQATT; CDR2 reads SNEGSKA (reference sequence). V gave up 6 bases and J gave up 2 bases, with 17 bases separating them. This CDR3 spans 15 amino acids.

A word on this clonotype: A much larger clone sits a single nucleotide away, making a read error possible. The V and J genes are TRBV5-4 and TRBJ2-5, with a weak D call TRBD2 (5 bases). Germline assignment: CDR1 SGHNT and CDR2 YYREEE (reference sequence). This CDR3 region has 15 residues. CDR3 sequence: CASSLGVGIEETQHF. The CDR3, as DNA: TGTGCCAGCAGCTTGGGAGTCGGGATAGAAGAGACCCAGCACTTC.

There are many counts of this clonotype. In DNA, the CDR3 is TGCGCCAGCAGCTTGGGTGGGGACTACCTTTACAATGAGCAGTTCTTC. It encodes CASSLGGDYLYNEQFF. J is TRBJ2-1 and V is TRBV5-1; TRBD2 agrees at 7 bases. Germline CDR1 SGHRS, CDR2 YFSETQ. There are 16 residues in the CDR3. With 0 bases clipped from V and 4 bases from J, the junction kept 7 bases outside the gene matches.

The J gene is TRBJ2-1, the V gene TRBV25-1; no firm D call. The V end lost 4 bases, the J end lost 3 bases, and 10 bases lay between the germline ends. CDR3 length: 14 residues. Germline CDR1 is MGHDK and CDR2 is SYGVNS. The DNA of the CDR3 is TGTGCCAGCAGTGTAAGGGATATCTACAATGAGCAGTTCTTC. This codes for CASSVRDIYNEQFF.

The table lists this clonotype with a few counts. This chain joins TRBV10-3 and TRBJ1-5; D remains ambiguous. V was trimmed by 0 bases and J by 5 bases, leaving 5 bases between them. Per the germline V gene, CDR1 is ENHRY and CDR2 is SYGVKD. The CDR3 length is 13 residues. The CDR3 sequence: CAISESMDQPQHF. CDR3 bases: TGTGCCATCAGTGAGTCGATGGATCAGCCCCAGCATTTT.

This clonotype was seen ten or more times. CDR3 DNA sequence: TGTGCCAGCAGCCCACGGACAGGCGTTGATTCACCCCTCCACTTT. It codes for CASSPRTGVDSPLHF. V is TRBV3-1 and J is TRBJ1-6; 7 positions agree with TRBD1. This CDR3 region has 15 residues. V lost 4 bases to trimming and J lost 8 bases; unmatched junction nucleotides: 8. Germline CDR1 reads LGHDT; CDR2 reads YNNKEL (reference sequence).